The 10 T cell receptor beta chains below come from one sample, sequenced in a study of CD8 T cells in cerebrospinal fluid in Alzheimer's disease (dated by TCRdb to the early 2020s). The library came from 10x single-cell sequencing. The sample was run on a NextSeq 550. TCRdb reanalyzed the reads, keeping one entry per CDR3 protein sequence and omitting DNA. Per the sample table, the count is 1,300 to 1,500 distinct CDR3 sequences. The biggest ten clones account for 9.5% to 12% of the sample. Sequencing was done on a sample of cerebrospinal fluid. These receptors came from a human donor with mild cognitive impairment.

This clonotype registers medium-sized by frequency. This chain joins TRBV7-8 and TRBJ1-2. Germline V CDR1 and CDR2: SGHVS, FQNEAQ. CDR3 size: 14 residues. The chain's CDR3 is CATGQPSANYGYTF.

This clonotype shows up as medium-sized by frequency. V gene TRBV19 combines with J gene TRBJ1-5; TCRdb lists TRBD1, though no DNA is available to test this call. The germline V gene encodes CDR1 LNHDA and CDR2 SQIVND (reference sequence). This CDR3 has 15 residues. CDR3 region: CASMEGDRVAQPQHF. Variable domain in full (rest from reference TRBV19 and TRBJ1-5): DGGITQSPKYLFRKEGQNVTLSCEQNLNHDAMYWYRQDPGQGLRLIYYSQIVNDFQKGDIAEGYSVSREKKESFPLTVTSAQKNPTAFYLCASMEGDRVAQPQHFGDGTRLSIL.

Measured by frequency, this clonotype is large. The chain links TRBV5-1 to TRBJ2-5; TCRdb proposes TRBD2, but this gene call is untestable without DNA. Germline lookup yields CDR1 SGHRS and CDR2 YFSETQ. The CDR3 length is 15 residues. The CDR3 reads CASSSQTSGVETQYF.

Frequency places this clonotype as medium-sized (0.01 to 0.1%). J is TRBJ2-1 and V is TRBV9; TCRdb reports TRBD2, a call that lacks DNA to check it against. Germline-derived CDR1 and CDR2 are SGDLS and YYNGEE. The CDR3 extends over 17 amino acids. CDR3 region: CASSVGVSGGAYNEQFF.

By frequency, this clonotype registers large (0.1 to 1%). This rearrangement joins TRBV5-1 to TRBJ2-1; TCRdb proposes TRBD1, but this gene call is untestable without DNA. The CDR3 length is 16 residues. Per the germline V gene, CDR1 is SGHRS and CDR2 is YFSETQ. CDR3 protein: CASSPRPPDSYNEQFF.

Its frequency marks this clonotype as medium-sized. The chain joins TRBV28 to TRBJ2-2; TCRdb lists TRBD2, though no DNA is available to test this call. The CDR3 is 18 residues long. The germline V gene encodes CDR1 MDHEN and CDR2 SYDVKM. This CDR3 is CASSAWSGGTLGTGELFF.

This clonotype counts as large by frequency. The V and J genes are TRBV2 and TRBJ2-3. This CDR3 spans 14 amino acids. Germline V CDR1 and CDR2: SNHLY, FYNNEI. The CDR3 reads CASSEGLDTDTQYF.

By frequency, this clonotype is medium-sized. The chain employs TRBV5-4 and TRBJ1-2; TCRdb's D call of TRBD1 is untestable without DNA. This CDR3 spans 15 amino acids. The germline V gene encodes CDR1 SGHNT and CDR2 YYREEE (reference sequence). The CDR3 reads CASTVDRNHDYGYTF.

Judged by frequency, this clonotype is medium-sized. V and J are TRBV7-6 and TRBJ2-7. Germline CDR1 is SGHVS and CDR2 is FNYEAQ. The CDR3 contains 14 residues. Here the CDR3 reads CASSQQTGTYEQYF.

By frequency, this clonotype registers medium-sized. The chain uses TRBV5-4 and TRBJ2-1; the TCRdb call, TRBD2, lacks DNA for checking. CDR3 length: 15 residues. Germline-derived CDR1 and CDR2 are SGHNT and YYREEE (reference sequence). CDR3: CASSFSGGAYNEQFF.